Sequencing of this T cell receptor (beta chain) was carried out in a study of blood T cell repertoires in COVID-19. As for the study in general: Sites across the United States, Italy and Spain contributed samples from acute and convalescent COVID-19. The cDNA or gDNA used as material had been derived from T cells, B-cell-depleted T cells, or PBMCs.

Per the original methods: Amplification of reference gene primers was used by the study to estimate nucleated cell counts. Sequencing was performed with immunoSEQ multiplex PCR; in TCRdb, only in-frame clones are kept and a portion is missing. V and J calls and clone size come straight from that table; D and trimming were deduced from the DNA. The data contain about 140,000 clones, approximately 90% of them singletons. The CDR3 covers 15 residues. Germline assignment: CDR1 MNHEY and CDR2 SVGEGT. The ends were cut back, 1 base at V and 2 bases at J, with 9 bases in the middle. Sequences were obtained from peripheral blood. V gene TRBV6-2 or TRBV6-3 combines with J gene TRBJ1-5; weak D call: TRBD1 (6 bases). This clonotype was obtained from a woman of 80 years or more with acute or convalescent COVID-19. DNA for the CDR3: TGTGCCAGCAGTTACTTTCGGACAGGCAATCAGCCCCAGCATTTT. It encodes CASSYFRTGNQPQHF.